This T cell receptor (beta chain) was sequenced in a study of OX40 agonist ivuxolimab in advanced cancers. Points from the study as a whole: Expanded clones tended on average to be more numerous among CD8+ T cells than CD4+.

Repertoires were generated with immunoSEQ multiplex PCR, while TCRdb's copy carries only in-frame clones and drops some. Of 67,000 or so clones in the sample, 88% are singletons; the top ten hold around 0.96%. The sample holds one count of this clone. Its specificity is unknown. CDR1 is SGHTS and CDR2 is YDEGEE in the germline V gene. The CDR3 covers 14 residues. V lost 0 bases to trimming and J lost 1 base, with 5 bases between them. Individuals having autoimmune disease history or systemic immunosuppression were not enrolled. The TCR was taken from an adult with an advanced solid tumor such as melanoma, head and neck, liver or kidney cancer. The chain uses TRBV5-8 and TRBJ1-5, with D uncertain. This material consisted of CD4+ or CD8+ T cells sorted from blood, taken in a trial of the OX40 agonist ivuxolimab. CDR3 protein: CASSLADSNQPQHF. The DNA for the CDR3 is TGTGCCAGCAGCTTGGCCGACAGCAATCAGCCCCAGCATTTT.